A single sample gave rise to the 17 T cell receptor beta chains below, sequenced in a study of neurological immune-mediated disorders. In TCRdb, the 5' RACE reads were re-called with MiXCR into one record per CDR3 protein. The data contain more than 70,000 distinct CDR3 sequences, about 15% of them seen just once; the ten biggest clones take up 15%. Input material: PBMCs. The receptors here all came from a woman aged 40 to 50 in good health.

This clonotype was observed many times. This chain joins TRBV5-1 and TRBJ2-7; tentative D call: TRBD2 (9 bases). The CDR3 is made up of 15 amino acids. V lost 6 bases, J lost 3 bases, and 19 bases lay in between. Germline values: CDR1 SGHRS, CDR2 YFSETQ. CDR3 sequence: CASTAGGTGFYEQYF. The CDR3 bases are TGCGCCAGCACCGCGGGGGGGACAGGCTTCTACGAGCAGTACTTC.

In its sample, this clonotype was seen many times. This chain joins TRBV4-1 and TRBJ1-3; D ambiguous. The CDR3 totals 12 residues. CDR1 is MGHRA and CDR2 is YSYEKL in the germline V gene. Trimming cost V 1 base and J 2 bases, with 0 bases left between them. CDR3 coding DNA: TGCGCCAGCAGCCAAGCTGGAAACACCATATATTTT. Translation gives CASSQAGNTIYF.

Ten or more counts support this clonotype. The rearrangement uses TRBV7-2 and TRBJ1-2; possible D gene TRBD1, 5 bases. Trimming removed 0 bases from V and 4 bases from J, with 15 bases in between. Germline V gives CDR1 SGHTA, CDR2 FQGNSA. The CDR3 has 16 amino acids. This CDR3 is CASSLAGTRASYGYTF. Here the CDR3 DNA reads TGTGCCAGCAGCTTAGCGGGGACCAGGGCGAGCTATGGCTACACCTTC.

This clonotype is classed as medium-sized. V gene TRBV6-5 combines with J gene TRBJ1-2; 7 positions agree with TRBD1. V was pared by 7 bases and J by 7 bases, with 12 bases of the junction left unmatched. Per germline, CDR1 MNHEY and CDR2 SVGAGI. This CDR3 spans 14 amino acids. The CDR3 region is CASTQDRSLVGYTF. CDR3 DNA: TGTGCCAGCACCCAGGACAGGTCCTTGGTTGGCTACACCTTC.

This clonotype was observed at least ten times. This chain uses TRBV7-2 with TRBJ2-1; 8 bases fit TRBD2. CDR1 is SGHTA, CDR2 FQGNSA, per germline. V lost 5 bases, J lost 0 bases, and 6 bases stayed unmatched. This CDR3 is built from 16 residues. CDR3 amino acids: CASSPWTSSSYNEQFF. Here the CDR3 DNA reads TGTGCCAGCAGCCCGTGGACTAGCAGCTCCTACAATGAGCAGTTCTTC.

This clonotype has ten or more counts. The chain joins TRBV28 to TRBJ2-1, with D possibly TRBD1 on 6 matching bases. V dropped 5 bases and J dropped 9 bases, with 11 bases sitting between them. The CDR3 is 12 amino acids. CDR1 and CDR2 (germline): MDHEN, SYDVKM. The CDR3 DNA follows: TGTGCCAGCAGTCAACAGGGTGCTGAGCAGTTCTTC. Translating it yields CASSQQGAEQFF.

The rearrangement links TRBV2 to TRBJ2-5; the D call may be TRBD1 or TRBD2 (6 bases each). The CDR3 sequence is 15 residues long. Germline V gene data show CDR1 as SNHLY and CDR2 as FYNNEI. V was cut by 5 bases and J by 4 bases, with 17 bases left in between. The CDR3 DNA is TGTGCCAGCAGTAATAGCGGAACAGGGCCAGAGACCCAGTACTTC. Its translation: CASSNSGTGPETQYF.

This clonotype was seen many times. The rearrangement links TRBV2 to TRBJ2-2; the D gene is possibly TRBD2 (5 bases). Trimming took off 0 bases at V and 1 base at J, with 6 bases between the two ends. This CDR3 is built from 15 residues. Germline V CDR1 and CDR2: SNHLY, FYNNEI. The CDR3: CASSEAGLNTGELFF. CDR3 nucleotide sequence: TGTGCCAGCAGTGAAGCAGGACTGAACACCGGGGAGCTGTTTTTT.

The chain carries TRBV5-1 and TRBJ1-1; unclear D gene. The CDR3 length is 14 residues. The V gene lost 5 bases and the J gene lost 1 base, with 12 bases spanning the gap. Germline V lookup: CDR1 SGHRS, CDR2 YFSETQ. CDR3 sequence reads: CASRFQWANTEAFF. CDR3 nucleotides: TGCGCCAGCAGGTTTCAGTGGGCGAACACTGAAGCTTTCTTT.

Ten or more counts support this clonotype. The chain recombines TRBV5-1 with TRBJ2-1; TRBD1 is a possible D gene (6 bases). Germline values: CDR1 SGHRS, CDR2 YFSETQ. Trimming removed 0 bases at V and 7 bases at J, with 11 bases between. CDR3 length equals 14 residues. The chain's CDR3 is CASSLGGPGNEQFF. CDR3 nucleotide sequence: TGCGCCAGCAGCTTGGGGGGGCCCGGGAATGAGCAGTTCTTC.

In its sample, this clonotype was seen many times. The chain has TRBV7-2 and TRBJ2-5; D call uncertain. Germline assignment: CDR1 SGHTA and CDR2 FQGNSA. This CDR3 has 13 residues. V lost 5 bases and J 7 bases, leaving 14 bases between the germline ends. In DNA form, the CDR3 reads TGTGCCAGCAGCCGGGTTCGGAAGGGGACCCAGTACTTC. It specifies CASSRVRKGTQYF.

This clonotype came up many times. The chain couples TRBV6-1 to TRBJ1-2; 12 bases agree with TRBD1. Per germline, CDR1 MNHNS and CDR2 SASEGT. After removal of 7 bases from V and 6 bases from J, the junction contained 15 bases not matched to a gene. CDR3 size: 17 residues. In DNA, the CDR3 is TGTGCCAGCACCCCACCAAGGGGACAGGGGGCGATCAATGGCTACACCTTC. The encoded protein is CASTPPRGQGAINGYTF.

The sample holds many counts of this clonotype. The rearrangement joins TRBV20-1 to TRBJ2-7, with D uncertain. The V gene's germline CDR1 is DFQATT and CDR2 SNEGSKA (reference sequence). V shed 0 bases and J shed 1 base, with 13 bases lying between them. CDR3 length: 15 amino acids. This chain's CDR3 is CSARDSSRSSYEQYF. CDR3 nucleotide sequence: TGCAGTGCTAGAGATAGTAGCAGGTCGTCCTACGAGCAGTACTTC.

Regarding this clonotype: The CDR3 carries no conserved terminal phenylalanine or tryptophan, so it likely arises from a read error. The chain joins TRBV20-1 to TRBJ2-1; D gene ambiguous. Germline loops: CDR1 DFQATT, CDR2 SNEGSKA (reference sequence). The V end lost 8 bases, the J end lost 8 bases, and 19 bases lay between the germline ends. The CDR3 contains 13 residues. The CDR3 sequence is CSTPGKPVDEQFL. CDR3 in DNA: TGCAGTACCCCGGGCAAGCCCGTCGATGAGCAGTTCTTA.

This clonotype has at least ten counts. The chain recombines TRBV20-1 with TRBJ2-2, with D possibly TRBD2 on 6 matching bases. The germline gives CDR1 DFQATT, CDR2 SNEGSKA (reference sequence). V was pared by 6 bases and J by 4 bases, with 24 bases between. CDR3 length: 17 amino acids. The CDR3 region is CSASRGLRLRSTGELFF. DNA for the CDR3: TGCAGTGCCAGCCGCGGACTACGCCTTCGGAGCACCGGGGAGCTGTTTTTT.

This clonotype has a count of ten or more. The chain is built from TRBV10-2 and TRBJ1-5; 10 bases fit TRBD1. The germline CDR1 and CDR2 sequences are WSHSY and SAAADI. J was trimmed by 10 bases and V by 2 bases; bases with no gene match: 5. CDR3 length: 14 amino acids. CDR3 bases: TGCGCCAGCAGTGAGGGGACAGGGGCCCTCCCCCAGCATTTT. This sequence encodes CASSEGTGALPQHF.

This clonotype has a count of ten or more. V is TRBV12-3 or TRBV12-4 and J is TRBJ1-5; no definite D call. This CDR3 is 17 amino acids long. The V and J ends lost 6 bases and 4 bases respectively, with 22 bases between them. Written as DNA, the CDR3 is TGTGCCAGCAGACCCTCCGGGATTCGAGAGCGTAATCAGCCCCAGCATTTT. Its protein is CASRPSGIRERNQPQHF.